This T cell receptor (beta chain) was captured by sequencing in a study of beta chain features in type 1 diabetes. Remarks on this clone: No antigen is known for it.

V lost 8 bases and J lost 2, with 16 bases in between. CDR1 is SGDLS and CDR2 is YYNGEE in the germline V gene. The CDR3 spans 14 residues. Study-wide findings and caveats: All four CD4+ subsets from Type 1 diabetes patients carried moderately but significantly shorter TCRB CDR3s.

Naive, central memory, regulatory and stem cell-like memory cells within the CD4+ compartment were sorted using CD45RO/CCR7/CD25/CD127/CD95/CD27. The whole isolated RNA underwent reverse transcription, so sequencing captured expressed TCRB transcripts. Profiling relied on immunoSEQ multiplex PCR, and the TCRdb table lists in-frame clones only, not all of them. The sample has 250,000 to 350,000 clones; over 14% are singletons. Sequencing was done on a sample of naive CD4+ T cells from blood. The TCR sequence derives from a man aged 18-30 years with type 1 diabetes. This chain joins TRBV9 and TRBJ2-5, with D possibly TRBD2 on 6 matching bases. CDR3 region: CASSAGFTQETQYF. In DNA form, the CDR3 reads TGTGCCAGTAGTGCGGGGTTCACACAAGAGACCCAGTACTTC.